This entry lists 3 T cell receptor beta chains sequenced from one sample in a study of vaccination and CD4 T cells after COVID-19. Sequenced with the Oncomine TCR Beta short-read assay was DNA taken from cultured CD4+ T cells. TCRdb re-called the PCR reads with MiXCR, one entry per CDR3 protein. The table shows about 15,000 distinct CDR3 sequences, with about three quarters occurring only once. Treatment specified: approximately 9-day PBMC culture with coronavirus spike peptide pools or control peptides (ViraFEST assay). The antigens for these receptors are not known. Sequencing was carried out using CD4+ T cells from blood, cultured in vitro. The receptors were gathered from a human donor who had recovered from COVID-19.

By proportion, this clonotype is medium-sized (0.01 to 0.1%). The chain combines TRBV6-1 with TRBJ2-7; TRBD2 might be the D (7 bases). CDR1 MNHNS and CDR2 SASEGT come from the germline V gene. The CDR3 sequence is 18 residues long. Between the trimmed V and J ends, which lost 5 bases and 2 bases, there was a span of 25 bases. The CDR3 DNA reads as TGTGCCAGCAGTACTACCGGGACCGGGACGGGGGGCGCCTACGAGCAGTACTTC. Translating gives CASSTTGTGTGGAYEQYF.

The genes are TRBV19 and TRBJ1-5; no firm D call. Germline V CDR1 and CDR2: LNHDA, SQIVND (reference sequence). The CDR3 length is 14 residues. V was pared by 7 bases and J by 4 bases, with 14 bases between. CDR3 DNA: TGTGCCAGTATGGAGAACGGTGGTAATCAGCCCCAGCATTTT. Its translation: CASMENGGNQPQHF.

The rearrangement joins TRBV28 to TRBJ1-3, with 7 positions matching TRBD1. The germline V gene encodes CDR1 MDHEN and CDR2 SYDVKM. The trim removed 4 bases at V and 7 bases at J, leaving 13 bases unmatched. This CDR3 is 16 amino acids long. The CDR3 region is CASSSRGAGGRNTIYF. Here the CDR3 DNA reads TGTGCCAGCAGTTCCCGAGGGGCAGGGGGTAGGAACACCATATATTTT.